This T cell receptor (beta chain) was profiled in a study of blood T cell repertoires in COVID-19 (dated by TCRdb to 2020 to 2021). Broadly, across the study: The collaborator samples originated in the United States, Italy and Spain and spanned the acute and convalescent phases of COVID-19. The material from the prospective study consisted of cDNA or gDNA derived from T cells, B-cell-depleted T cells, or PBMCs. The dataset comprised deeply sampled blood TCRbeta repertoires from subjects exposed to, actively infected with, or recovered from COVID-19. The repertoires were released in a freely available public database meant as a resource for research on the immune response to SARS-CoV-2. The samples were drawn from the first 160 participants of the ongoing ImmuneRACE study and from 950 to 1,500 subjects provided by 6 global collaborators. A de-identified subject ID, COVID-19 status, age in years and sex were almost always included in the sample metadata. Where HLA class I and class II types were available, the types were taken from metadata supplied by the sample provider, not from assay-based typing. Points the paper makes about the study in general: How much clinical and demographic metadata was included differed by source and by participant, and the metadata was provided uncurated.

Comment on this clone: Its antigen is not yet known. No much larger clone is present one base from it, and per-base qualities are unavailable.

The CDR3, from cysteine to phenylalanine, totals 16 residues. Only the CDR3 region is kept as DNA, spanning 48 bases read in frame from base 1. From V the trimming removes 3 bases and from J it removes 9 bases, while the gene matches leave 13 bases of the junction unaccounted for. Taken from the germline V gene (reference sequence), the CDR1 and CDR2 loops are GTSNPN and SVGIG. Participants in the prospective study were aged about 18 to 90 years, lived in over 20 United States geographic areas, and enrolled through a virtual design. Cohort assignment in the prospective study relied on participant-reported clinical history from a screening survey and a study questionnaire. Recovered participants in ImmuneRACE Cohort 3 were defined as having two consecutive negative NP/OP PCR tests, clearance from a healthcare professional, or resolution of symptoms. In the prospective study, whole blood, serum and a nasopharyngeal or oropharyngeal swab were collected from each participant by mobile phlebotomists. Additional blood draws and questionnaires over an approximately two-month period could optionally be provided by prospective study participants. Prospective study blood samples were shipped either frozen or at room temperature before DNA extraction.

The immunoSEQ Assay, a bias-controlled multiplex PCR, was used to amplify TCRbeta CDR3 regions from genomic DNA. The study's own analysis went as follows. Nucleated cell counts per sample were estimated from amplification of reference gene primers within the assay. Sequence reads were collapsed and filtered to measure the absolute abundance of every unique TCRbeta CDR3 rearrangement. Productive Simpson clonality was computed per sample as the square root of Simpson's diversity index over productive rearrangements. TCRdb mirrors the immuneACCESS table, restricted to in-frame sequences. Some clones are absent from its copies; in checked studies, under half trace to an unresolved V gene, and the reason for the others is unknown. V and J calls and clone size are those listed in that table; D and trimming were worked out from the DNA. The sample table shows some 170,000 clones, and 70% to 90% are seen once. The ten largest clones represent 4.5% to 7.5% of the sample.

This receptor was obtained from a man in his forties who had recovered from COVID-19. Sequenced input: PBMCs or T cells enriched from blood (not recorded which). The rearranged chain carries TRBV30 and TRBJ1-6; 8 bases in the middle match TRBD1. CDR3 protein: CAWSGIRDRWRSPLHF. The DNA reads as follows: TGTGCCTGGAGCGGTATACGGGACAGGTGGCGTTCACCCCTCCACTTT.